Following are 15 T cell receptor beta chains from one sample sequenced in a study of siplizumab effects on memory and regulatory T cells (dated by TCRdb to the late 2010s). Receptors were amplified or captured by the immunoSEQ multiplex PCR assay. TCRdb carries this immuneACCESS record with in-frame sequences only. Its versions omit some clonotypes, under half of them owing to an unresolved V gene in the studies checked, with the rest unexplained. A total of 100,000 or so clones appear in this sample, about 91% of them only once. Together, the top ten hold 0.14% to 0.15% of the sample. Sequencing input: CD4+ T cells sorted from blood. The receptors originated from a human donor in good health.

The chain recombines TRBV18 with TRBJ1-1; no clear D. V lost 7 bases to trimming and J lost 5 bases, with 17 bases between them. This CDR3 region has 14 residues. The germline CDR1 and CDR2 sequences are KGHSH and LQKENI. The CDR3 nucleotides are TGTGCCAGCTTCCCCACCGGAGGTTTGACTGAAGCTTTCTTT. As protein: CASFPTGGLTEAFF.

This clone has a handful of counts. This CDR3 is CASSQEASAYEQYF. CDR3 DNA sequence: TGTGCCAGCAGCCAAGAGGCCTCAGCCTACGAGCAGTACTTC. V is TRBV4-2 and J is TRBJ2-7; no clear D. V was cut by 0 bases and J by 2 bases, with 8 bases left in between. The CDR3 length is 14 residues. The germline gives CDR1 LGHNA, CDR2 YNFKEQ.

This chain connects TRBV25-1 to TRBJ1-6; D perhaps matches TRBD1 (5 bases). CDR1 is MGHDK, CDR2 SYGVNS, per germline. V was pared by 2 bases and J by 7 bases, with 12 bases between. This CDR3 is 15 amino acids long. The CDR3 coding sequence is TGTGCCAGCAGTGAAACGACAGTGGACAATTCACCCCTCCACTTT. The encoded protein is CASSETTVDNSPLHF.

The V gene is TRBV10-3, the J gene TRBJ2-2; 8 bases align to TRBD1. The CDR3 extends over 13 amino acids. CDR1 is ENHRY and CDR2 is SYGVKD in the germline V gene. J was trimmed by 6 bases and V by 9 bases; bases with no gene match: 6. For the CDR3, the DNA is TGTGCCATTGGACAGGGTGGGGCCGGGGAGCTGTTTTTT. As protein: CAIGQGGAGELFF.

The chain employs TRBV4-3 and TRBJ2-3; 9 nucleotides align to TRBD2. The trim removed 1 base at V and 4 bases at J, leaving 3 bases unmatched. The germline V gene has CDR1 LGHNA and CDR2 YSLEER. CDR3 size: 15 residues. CDR3 amino acids: CASSQGGGGADTQYF. The CDR3 DNA reads TGCGCCAGCAGCCAAGGTGGCGGGGGGGCAGATACGCAGTATTTT.

Here the CDR3 reads CASSVGPSNQPQHF. In nucleotides, the CDR3 is TGTGCCAGCAGCGTGGGACCCTCCAATCAGCCCCAGCATTTT. The chain links TRBV9 to TRBJ1-5; D possibly corresponds to TRBD1 (5 bases). CDR3 length: 14 amino acids. Germline CDR1 reads SGDLS; CDR2 reads YYNGEE. Trimming left V 2 bases short and J 3 bases short, with 9 bases between.

V is TRBV11-1 and J is TRBJ2-4, with D possibly matching TRBD1 (5 bases). V lost 6 bases and J lost 8, with 17 bases in between. The CDR3 is made up of 14 amino acids. Germline V CDR1 and CDR2: SGHAT, FQDESV (reference sequence). DNA of the CDR3: TGTGCCAGCAGAGTTAGTGGACAACCGGACATTCAGTACTTC. Amino acid sequence: CASRVSGQPDIQYF.

This chain connects TRBV6-5 to TRBJ2-7; no clear D gene. This CDR3 has 14 amino acids. The V end lost 0 bases, the J end lost 3 bases, and 9 bases lay between the germline ends. CDR1 and CDR2 from the germline V gene are MNHEY and SVGAGI. The CDR3 nucleotides read TGTGCCAGCAGTTACTCGAAGCAGCACTACGAGCAGTACTTC. Translating gives CASSYSKQHYEQYF.

The chain carries TRBV7-6 and TRBJ1-2; TRBD1 matches at 9 bases. Per the germline V gene, CDR1 is SGHVS and CDR2 is FNYEAQ. This CDR3 has 15 residues. J gave up 4 bases and V 5 bases, and 8 bases lay outside the gene matches. CDR3 in amino acids: CASSSPLQGAYGYTF. In DNA form, the CDR3 reads TGTGCCAGCAGCAGTCCCCTACAGGGGGCCTATGGCTACACCTTC.

The chain recombines TRBV12-5 with TRBJ1-1; D unresolved. Between the trimmed V and J ends, which lost 3 bases and 5 bases, there was a span of 10 bases. The CDR3 runs to 13 residues. CDR1 and CDR2 from the germline V gene are LGHNT and FRNRAP. The CDR3 nucleotides read TGTGCTAGTGGTTTTGACTTCCGGACTGAAGCTTTCTTT. Residues: CASGFDFRTEAFF. Looking up the rest from reference TRBV12-5 and TRBJ1-1 gives the full variable domain: DARVTQTPRHKVTEMGQEVTMRCQPILGHNTVFWYRQTMMQGLELLAYFRNRAPLDDSGMPKDRFSAEMPDATLATLKIQPSEPRDSAVYFCASGFDFRTEAFFGQGTRLTVV.

This clone was detected only once. V and J are TRBV11-2 and TRBJ1-2, with 9 bases aligning to TRBD1. V was clipped by 5 bases and J by 7 bases; unmatched bases: 8. This CDR3 comprises 14 residues. Germline V gives CDR1 SGHAT, CDR2 FQNNGV. CDR3 sequence: CASSTTGGSGGYTF. Written as DNA, the CDR3 is TGTGCCAGCAGCACGACAGGGGGAAGCGGTGGCTACACCTTC. Variable domain in full (rest from reference TRBV11-2 and TRBJ1-2): EAGVAQSPRYKIIEKRQSVAFWCNPISGHATLYWYQQILGQGPKLLIQFQNNGVVDDSQLPKDRFSAERLKGVDSTLKIQPAKLEDSAVYLCASSTTGGSGGYTFGSGTRLTVV.

V usage is TRBV9 and J usage is TRBJ2-2; no clear D. The CDR3 has 13 amino acids. From germline, CDR1 is SGDLS and CDR2 YYNGEE. The V gene lost 4 bases and the J gene lost 1 base, with 5 bases spanning the gap. CDR3 protein: CASSPRNTGELFF. The CDR3, as DNA: TGTGCCAGCAGCCCAAGGAACACCGGGGAGCTGTTTTTT.

This clone appeared once. The V call is TRBV4-1, the J call TRBJ2-7; 9 bases line up with TRBD2. The CDR3 consists of 15 residues. Germline CDR1 is MGHRA and CDR2 is YSYEKL. Trimming at V came to 0 bases and at J to 6 bases, leaving 6 bases not matched to a gene. The CDR3 DNA sequence: TGCGCCAGCAGCCAAGAGGGCGGGAGGGTTGGCGAGCAGTACTTC. This codes for CASSQEGGRVGEQYF.

This chain links TRBV5-1 with TRBJ1-3; 11 bases line up with TRBD1. The V gene end was trimmed by 4 bases and the J gene end by 4 bases; junction bases not matched to a gene: 7. Germline V gene data show CDR1 as SGHRS and CDR2 as YFSETQ. The CDR3 length is 16 residues. The CDR3 spells CASSGGQGATGNTIYF. CDR3 nucleotide sequence: TGCGCCAGCAGCGGCGGACAGGGGGCAACCGGAAACACCATATATTTT.

The chain links TRBV7-3 to TRBJ2-7; D may correspond to TRBD1 or TRBD2 (5 bases each). The germline V gene has CDR1 SGHTA and CDR2 FQGTGA. The germline V and J ends were trimmed by 5 bases and 0 bases, with 11 bases remaining between them. The CDR3 consists of 14 residues. CDR3 nucleotides: TGTGCCAGCAGCCGGGGCAGGTCCTCCTACGAGCAGTACTTC. Translation: CASSRGRSSYEQYF.